One sample yielded the 10 T cell receptor beta chains listed below, sequenced in a study of early T cells in non-severe SARS-CoV-2 infection. MiXCR, applied by TCRdb to the 5' RACE reads, yields one record per CDR3 protein. The table shows over 80,000 distinct CDR3 sequences, with approximately 12% occurring only once. The sample here was whole blood, taken at baseline. The receptors here all came from an adult who was a healthcare worker with PCR-confirmed SARS-CoV-2 infection or an uninfected control (not recorded which).

This clonotype was seen at least ten times. The V and J genes are TRBV11-2 and TRBJ2-2, with D possibly matching TRBD1 (6 bases). Germline-derived CDR1 and CDR2 are SGHAT and FQNNGV. Trimming cost V 2 bases and J 1 base, with 11 bases left between them. The CDR3 length is 16 residues. The CDR3 loop is CASSLFHRVNTGELFF. The CDR3 DNA reads TGTGCCAGCAGCTTATTCCACAGGGTGAACACCGGGGAGCTGTTTTTT.

This clonotype has only a few counts. The genes are TRBV10-3 and TRBJ2-7; 8 bases match TRBD1. The CDR3 covers 12 residues. Unmatched junction bases numbered 2, after V lost 6 bases and J lost 4 bases. Germline CDR1 is ENHRY and CDR2 is SYGVKD. DNA of the CDR3: TGTGCCATCAGCCGACAGGGGTACGAGCAGTACTTC. Translation: CAISRQGYEQYF.

The table lists this clonotype with many counts. V usage is TRBV10-3 and J usage is TRBJ2-1, with D possibly TRBD2 on 7 matching bases. This CDR3 is built from 15 residues. V lost 6 bases and J 5 bases, leaving 17 bases between the germline ends. CDR1 is ENHRY and CDR2 is SYGVKD in the germline V gene. The CDR3 coding sequence is TGTGCCATCAGAAGGATGGGGGGGCTAGACAATGAGCAGTTCTTC. This encodes CAIRRMGGLDNEQFF.

The chain joins TRBV5-6 to TRBJ2-5; TRBD2 might be the D (7 bases). This CDR3 has 15 amino acids. Germline loops: CDR1 SGHDT, CDR2 YYEEEE. V lost 5 bases and J lost 4, with 18 bases in between. The CDR3 loop reads CASSSQWRGRETQYF. As DNA, the CDR3 is TGTGCCAGCAGTTCGCAATGGCGGGGGCGAGAGACCCAGTACTTC.

This clonotype was seen many times. The chain recombines TRBV30 with TRBJ2-6; the D is unclear. V was pared by 2 bases and J by 1 base, with 0 bases between. From germline, CDR1 is GTSNPN and CDR2 SVGIG (reference sequence). The CDR3 is made up of 12 amino acids. The CDR3 DNA reads as TGTGCCTGGAGTTCTGGGGCCAACGTCCTGACTTTC. It is translated as CAWSSGANVLTF.

The chain is built from TRBV5-5 and TRBJ1-2, with D unclear. Between the trimmed V and J ends, which lost 4 bases and 0 bases, there was a span of 13 bases. Germline CDR1 reads SGHKS; CDR2 reads YYEKEE (reference sequence). CDR3 length equals 15 residues. In nucleotides, the CDR3 is TGTGCCAGCAGCCCTTCGGGCGGGACTAACTATGGCTACACCTTC. It yields the protein CASSPSGGTNYGYTF.

The sample holds a few counts of this clonotype. The chain employs TRBV20-1 and TRBJ1-2; D may be TRBD1 (5 bases). V was shortened by 0 bases and J by 2 bases, with 10 bases between the two germline ends. The CDR3 is made up of 14 amino acids. CDR1 and CDR2 from the germline V gene are DFQATT and SNEGSKA (reference sequence). CDR3 DNA sequence: TGCAGTGCTAGAGATCAGGGCTGGAACTATGGCTACACCTTC. Translation gives CSARDQGWNYGYTF.

This clonotype was recorded many times. The chain couples TRBV20-1 to TRBJ2-3; the D gene is possibly TRBD2 (7 bases). CDR1 DFQATT and CDR2 SNEGSKA come from the germline V gene (reference sequence). V was cut by 5 bases and J by 0 bases, with 15 bases left in between. The CDR3 consists of 15 residues. For the CDR3, the DNA is TGCAGTGCTGATCGGGGGGCCTTTAGCACAGATACGCAGTATTTT. It is translated as CSADRGAFSTDTQYF.

This clonotype was seen ten or more times. The chain combines TRBV5-1 with TRBJ2-3, with 7 bases lining up with TRBD1. Germline V lookup: CDR1 SGHRS, CDR2 YFSETQ. V lost 0 bases to trimming and J lost 2 bases; unmatched junction nucleotides: 6. CDR3 length equals 16 residues. The CDR3 loop reads CASSLAGTASTDTQYF. CDR3 sequence (DNA): TGCGCCAGCAGCTTGGCCGGGACAGCTTCCACAGATACGCAGTATTTT.

This sequence joins TRBV28 and TRBJ2-6; 7 bases fit TRBD1. This CDR3 spans 16 amino acids. Germline loops: CDR1 MDHEN, CDR2 SYDVKM. V lost 2 bases, J lost 4 bases, and 5 bases stayed unmatched. The CDR3 DNA sequence: TGTGCCAGCAGTTTAATCGGGACAGCCGGGGCCAACGTCCTGACTTTC. As protein: CASSLIGTAGANVLTF.